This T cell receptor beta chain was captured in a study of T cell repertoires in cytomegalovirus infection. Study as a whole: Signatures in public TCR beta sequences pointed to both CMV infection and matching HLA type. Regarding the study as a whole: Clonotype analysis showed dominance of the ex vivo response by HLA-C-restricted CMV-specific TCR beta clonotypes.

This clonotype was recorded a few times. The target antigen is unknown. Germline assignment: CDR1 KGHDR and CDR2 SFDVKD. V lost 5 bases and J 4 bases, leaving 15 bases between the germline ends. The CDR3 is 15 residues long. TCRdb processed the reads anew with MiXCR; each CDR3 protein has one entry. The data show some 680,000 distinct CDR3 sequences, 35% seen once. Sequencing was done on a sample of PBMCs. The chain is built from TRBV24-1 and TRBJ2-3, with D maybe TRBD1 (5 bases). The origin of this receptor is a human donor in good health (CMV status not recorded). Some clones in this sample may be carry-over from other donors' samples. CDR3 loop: CATSGGRVGADTQYF. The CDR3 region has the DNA TGTGCCACCAGTGGTGGCAGGGTTGGTGCAGATACGCAGTATTTT.